A single sample gave rise to the 8 T cell receptor beta chains below, sequenced in a study of molecular identifiers for immune sequencing clone quantification. TCRdb fed the PCR reads into MiXCR, producing one record per CDR3 protein. The table records roughly 93,000 distinct CDR3 sequences, 20% to 25% of them present only once. Source material: naive CD8+ T cells from blood, with Jurkat cell RNA spiked in. Subset: FACS-sorted CD8+CD4-CCR7+CD45RA+ naive T cells. The receptors were gathered from a human donor in good health. Some libraries in this study had Jurkat cell RNA spiked in.

The gene calls are TRBV30 and TRBJ1-1, with D possibly being TRBD1 (5 bases). The CDR3 covers 14 residues. Germline V gene lookup returns CDR1 GTSNPN and CDR2 SVGIG (reference sequence). Trimming cost V 0 bases and J 5 bases, with 13 bases left between them. CDR3 in amino acids: CAWSVGVLGTEAFF. CDR3 coding DNA: TGTGCCTGGAGTGTAGGGGTCCTGGGGACTGAAGCTTTCTTT.

This clonotype has at least ten counts. The chain links TRBV7-2 to TRBJ1-5; 7 nucleotides match TRBD1. CDR3 size: 14 residues. Germline V gene sequence: CDR1 SGHTA, CDR2 FQGNSA. V was clipped by 5 bases and J by 6 bases; unmatched bases: 7. CDR3 DNA sequence: TGTGCCAGCAGCCACAACAGGGGTGGTCAGCCCCAGCATTTT. This translates into CASSHNRGGQPQHF.

The gene calls are TRBV6-2 or TRBV6-3 and TRBJ2-7; TRBD2 might be the D (6 bases). Germline V CDR1 and CDR2: MNHEY, SVGEGT. V lost 11 bases to trimming and J lost 0 bases, with 14 bases between them. The CDR3 is 13 amino acids. In nucleotides, the CDR3 is TGTGCCTGCAACCCGGGACTCTCCTACGAGCAGTACTTC. Its protein product is CACNPGLSYEQYF.

Regarding this clonotype: Compared with germline, one end of the junction differs, possibly owing to a read error. This CDR3 is CATSRGQANQPQHF. The CDR3 bases are TGTGCCACCAGCCGAGGACAGGCCAATCAGCCCCAGCATTTT. This chain connects TRBV7-9 to TRBJ1-5; 7 bases agree with TRBD1. Germline V gives CDR1 SEHNR, CDR2 FQNEAQ (reference sequence). The CDR3 contains 14 residues.

The table lists this clonotype with many counts. V gene TRBV7-9 combines with J gene TRBJ2-5; 10 nucleotides line up with TRBD1. This CDR3 spans 16 amino acids. From germline, CDR1 is SEHNR and CDR2 FQNEAQ (reference sequence). V gave up 7 bases and J gave up 5 bases; unmatched junction bases: 13. CDR3 nucleotide sequence: TGTGCCAGCACCCCATCCCGGGGACAGGGGTTGGAGACCCAGTACTTC. This encodes CASTPSRGQGLETQYF. The full variable domain, with the rest looked up from reference TRBV7-9 and TRBJ2-5, is DTGVSQNPRHKITKRGQNVTFRCDPISEHNRLYWYRQTLGQGPEFLTYFQNEAQLEKSRLLSDRFSAERPKGSFSTLEIQRTEQGDSAMYLCASTPSRGQGLETQYFGPGTRLLVL.

A few counts support this clonotype. CDR3 nucleotides: TGTGCCTGGAGTTTACGGTGGGGTCAGCCCCAGCATTTT. Its protein is CAWSLRWGQPQHF. The chain carries TRBV30 and TRBJ1-5; the D is unclear. The CDR3 is made up of 13 amino acids. Germline values: CDR1 GTSNPN, CDR2 SVGIG (reference sequence). The V end lost 2 bases, the J end lost 6 bases, and 11 bases lay between the germline ends.

This clonotype was detected ten times or more. The chain employs TRBV12-3 or TRBV12-4 and TRBJ2-2; D remains ambiguous. The CDR3 totals 14 residues. Trimming left V 3 bases short and J 0 bases short, with 5 bases between. The CDR3 protein is CASSFGSNTGELFF. CDR3 nucleotides: TGTGCCAGCAGTTTCGGGTCGAACACCGGGGAGCTGTTTTTT.

Note on this clonotype: Since a much larger clone is just one base distant, this may be a read error. This sequence joins TRBV29-1 and TRBJ2-3; 7 nucleotides line up with TRBD1. The germline CDR1 and CDR2 sequences are SQVTM and ANQGSEA. This CDR3 region has 15 residues. The CDR3 sequence is CSVDGVGLGTVTQYF. The CDR3 nucleotides are TGCAGCGTTGATGGAGTGGGGCTTGGGACAGTTACGCAGTATTTT.